In this sample, the clone carrying this T cell receptor beta chain turned up once. This specimen belongs to a study of blood T cell repertoires in COVID-19. Measured with immunoSEQ multiplex PCR; TCRdb has only the in-frame clones, and not every one. The table shows roughly 100,000 clones, with 70% to 75% occurring only once. There are 16 residues in the CDR3. Per the germline V gene, CDR1 is MDHEN and CDR2 is SYDVKM. J lost 2 bases, V lost 3 bases, and 9 bases had no gene match. The specimen was peripheral blood. The source of this sequence is a human donor with acute or convalescent COVID-19. The donor label of this sample is uncertain. J is TRBJ2-5 and V is TRBV28; 7 bases align to TRBD1. CDR3 region: CASSFLSGGFQETQYF. DNA of the CDR3: TGTGCCAGCAGTTTTTTGTCAGGGGGTTTTCAAGAGACCCAGTACTTC.